Here is one T cell receptor (beta chain) with its context. This clone's antigen is unknown. Base quality data are lacking; no much larger clone is found one base away. The CDR3 spans 21 residues, from the cysteine through the phenylalanine. The kept DNA is CDR3 alone, 63 bases in frame from the first base. Unmatched junction bases come to 11, with V trimmed by 1 base and J by 1 base. The record originates from a study of identical twins (dated by TCRdb to about 2016). Describing the broader study: To test whether fetal clonotypes persist, this study deep-sequenced TCR alpha and beta repertoires from monozygotic twins, from unrelated adults of various ages, and from cord blood. To rule out contamination, replicate twin experiments were performed at different times with different library preparation protocols. The paper's findings and limits, for the study overall: Recombination models systematically underestimated out-of-frame TCR alpha sharing in monozygotic twins but agreed with sharing between unrelated individuals. Zero-insertion analyses could be partly confounded by invariant T cells such as MAIT and iNKT, though diverse VJ usage argued against such confounding for most clonotypes. The excess sharing between twins in beta out-of-frame sequences was weaker because fewer shared sequences reduced the signal-to-noise ratio. Conclusions relied on cross-sectional statistical analysis, since the same donors could not be followed over many years. Fewer insertions were carried by abundant cord blood beta clonotypes; a weaker similar trend was observed in young adult naive repertoires, while no such trend was observed in memory repertoires. Compared with coincidental sharing between unrelated individuals, an excess of low generation-probability sequences was observed among out-of-frame TCR alpha sequences shared between twins.

All donors were healthy Caucasians. The twin cohort comprised three pairs of female monozygotic twins, all aged about 18 to 30 years. CD4+ and CD8+ T cell populations were isolated with positive isolation kits from Invitrogen. The library was generated by 5' RACE. This sample was sequenced with an Illumina HiSeq 2000. A universal primer binding site was added through template switching, and the final cDNA carried a unique molecular identifier so that TCR cDNA molecules could be counted accurately. First-strand cDNA for TCR alpha and beta chains was synthesized from specific primers in the conserved constant-segment region. Each cDNA library was double barcoded, with a SMART-Mk sample barcode plus Illumina barcodes, to control for contamination. TruSeq adapter sequences, together with Illumina sample barcodes, were added in two successive PCR steps. The Illumina HiSeq platform was used with custom primers to sequence TCR alpha and beta cDNA libraries. The authors processed their data as follows. Unique molecular identifiers were extracted from raw reads with MiGEC, and CDR3 positions were determined with MiXCR. Recombination models were inferred per individual with the repgenHMM and IGoR tools using an EM algorithm. Shared clonotype analysis was performed with the tcR package in R, normalizing sharing by the product of cloneset sizes. To study raw recombination without the effects of thymic and clonal selection, out-of-frame nonproductive sequences were analyzed. TCRdb cleaned the public reads at Q25 with fastp, built clones with MiXCR and kept in-frame beta chains. Entries are consolidated by CDR3 protein sequence, retaining the most common genes and DNA. TCRdb's processing, not the authors' own work, is the source of the V and J calls. The sample records 450,000 or so distinct CDR3 sequences, roughly a quarter of which are singletons. The ten most abundant clones make up 2.5% to 3.5% of the sample.

The same data also contributed to another study, on T cells expressing NK-cell markers. That second report states: TCR beta-chain repertoires were profiled in sorted CD3+CD56+NKG2C+, CD3+CD56+NKG2C- and CD3+CD56-NKG2C+ T-cell subsets from fewer than 10 donors. Among the eight sequenced donors, only one was HCMV-seronegative, while the other seven were HCMV-seropositive. To restrict sorting to alphabetaTCR-expressing T cells, an anti-gammadeltaTCR antibody was added in several experiments. In roughly 6 donors, the dominant CD3+CD56+NKG2C+ clonotypes ranked among the top 10 CD8+ clonotypes, making up roughly 1.0-8% of CD8+ T cells. Those dominant clonotypes were again the most abundant among CD3+CD56-NKG2C+ cells in four donors, at about 28.3-65%. Whether the expanded NKG2C-expressing T cell clones were specific for HCMV antigens was left unclear. Randomly selected healthy volunteers, three men and five women, were used as the eight sequenced donors. HCMV serostatus was determined by detecting HCMV-specific IgG in serum with a commercial ELISA kit. MIGEC was used to demultiplex reads and group reads by UMI, and MiTCR was used to assemble and quantify clonotypes. To exclude erroneous sequences, any TCR cDNA sequence not supported by at least two reads was discarded. The tcR package was used for downstream repertoire analysis, with clonotypes matched between fractions based on CDR3 nucleotide sequence plus V segment. VDJmatch was used to annotate antigen specificity against VDJdb, with one amino acid substitution allowed in CDR3.

Recombination connected TRBV12-3 or TRBV12-4 to TRBJ2-1; the junction holds 15 bases that match TRBD2. Sequencing was performed on CD4+ T cells sorted from blood. The source is a woman between 18 and 29 years old in good health. At the DNA level, the sequence is TGTGCCAGCAGTTTAGGAGGGAGGGGACTAGCGGGGGGTAGGTCCTACAATGAGCAGTTCTTC. Its protein is CASSLGGRGLAGGRSYNEQFF.